The subject of this entry is one T cell receptor beta chain. This clonotype was recorded many times. It has no known antigen specificity. Base qualities are not provided; no much larger clone lies one nucleotide away. These data come from a study of T cell repertoires in cytomegalovirus infection (dated by TCRdb to between 2017 and 2020). Some background on the complete study: Donor HLA type was relevant to the analysis, because carriage of CMV infection together with the matching HLA type was indicated by public TCR beta signatures.

General conclusions and limits of the study: The ex vivo response was dominated by HLA-C-restricted CMV-specific TCR beta clonotypes, which also provided the single most frequent clonotype in two of eight donors. In both this cohort and an independent roughly 330-donor cohort, the cumulative frequency of public TCR beta family members distinguished carriers of CMV infection plus the relevant HLA type.

Instrument used: Illumina HiSeq 1500. The public reads were reprocessed in TCRdb via fastp at Q25 and MiXCR, keeping in-frame beta chains. All rows with the same CDR3 protein become a single entry with the most common DNA and genes. Within this sample are 65,000 to 90,000 distinct CDR3 sequences, with 3% to 4.5% of them counted one time only. The ten top clones hold around 4.9% of the sample. Sequences were obtained from PBMCs. The clonotype comes from a human donor in good health (CMV status not recorded). Some clones in this sample may be carry-over from other donors' samples.

The bases read TGTGCCAGCTCACCGGGCAAGAACAATCAGCCCCAGCATTTT. This encodes CASSPGKNNQPQHF. This receptor chain uses TRBV18 and TRBJ1-5, with the D segment identity uncertain. Including the terminal cysteine and phenylalanine, the CDR3 comprises 14 residues. CDR3 DNA only is kept here, 42 bases in frame from base 1. The germline V gene yields KGHSH for CDR1 and LQKENI for CDR2. The junction carries 9 bases between V and J, which are trimmed by 3 bases and 3 bases respectively.